The clone carrying this T cell receptor (beta chain) was counted once. Its cognate antigen is unknown. These data belong to a study of cytomegalovirus exposure and HLA in healthy donors. Study findings and constraints: Within the data, a cluster of highly shared sequence variants was likely a sequencing artifact.

From germline, CDR1 is SGHRS and CDR2 YFSETQ. The CDR3 totals 14 residues. Trimming at V came to 4 bases and at J to 0 bases, leaving 3 bases not matched to a gene. Both 60 Vbeta primers and 13 Jbeta primers went into the PCR. Measured with immunoSEQ multiplex PCR; TCRdb has only the in-frame clones, and not every one. In the table there are fewer than 200,000 clones, around 75% of which are singletons. The sequence was obtained from a female donor in good health and CMV-seronegative. The V gene is TRBV5-1, the J gene TRBJ1-1, with 7 bases identical to TRBD1. Sequences were obtained from PBMCs. This CDR3 is CASSRGQMNTEAFF. CDR3 nucleotide sequence: TGCGCCAGCAGCCGGGGACAGATGAACACTGAAGCTTTCTTT. The entire variable domain, with the rest obtained from reference TRBV5-1 and TRBJ1-1, is as follows: KAGVTQTPRYLIKTRGQQVTLSCSPISGHRSVSWYQQTPGQGLQFLFEYFSETQRNKGNFPGRFSGRQFSNSRSEMNVSTLELGDSALYLCASSRGQMNTEAFFGQGTRLTVV.